One and the same sample provided the 31 T cell receptor beta chains below, sequenced in a study of T cells in Graves' hyperthyroidism and ophthalmopathy. The investigators amplified TCR beta CDR3 regions from RNA transcripts. When the TCR CDR3 underwent first-round RT-PCR, the HTBI primer set was used. From the multiplex PCR reads, TCRdb called clonotypes with MiXCR, one entry per CDR3 protein. This table has around 450,000 distinct CDR3 sequences, approximately 15% appearing once. The sequenced sample consisted of blood. These receptors were obtained from a woman between 18 and 29 years old with Graves' hyperthyroidism.

J is TRBJ2-7 and V is TRBV2; 13 bases are shared with TRBD2. This CDR3 has 15 amino acids. Germline lookup yields CDR1 SNHLY and CDR2 FYNNEI. The junction had 7 bases not matched to a gene; V was cut back by 9 bases and J by 2 bases. The CDR3 protein is CARSVGTSGAYEQYF. Written as DNA, the CDR3 is TGTGCCAGAAGCGTCGGGACTAGCGGGGCCTACGAGCAGTACTTC.

This clonotype was counted ten times or more. The gene calls are TRBV11-1 and TRBJ2-5, with 10 bases fitting TRBD2. This CDR3 is built from 16 residues. Per germline, CDR1 SGHAT and CDR2 FQDESV (reference sequence). The V gene end was trimmed by 0 bases and the J gene end by 5 bases; junction bases not matched to a gene: 6. As DNA, the CDR3 is TGTGCCAGCAGCTTAGCGCCAGCGGGAGGGCCGGAGACCCAGTACTTC. Translating it yields CASSLAPAGGPETQYF.

Turning to this clonotype: The CDR3 carries no conserved terminal phenylalanine or tryptophan, so it likely arises from a read error. The CDR3 bases are TGCGCCAGCAGCCTGTCAACAGGGGGCAACACTGAAGCTTTCTCT. This gives the protein CASSLSTGGNTEAFS. V is TRBV4-1 and J is TRBJ1-1; TRBD1 matches at 9 bases. Trimming removed 4 bases from V and 2 bases from J; junction bases left unmatched: 5. CDR1 and CDR2 from the germline V gene are MGHRA and YSYEKL. The length of the CDR3 is 15 residues.

This clonotype was seen a few times. This chain uses TRBV7-9 with TRBJ1-4, with D maybe TRBD1 (6 bases). There are 16 residues in the CDR3. Germline assignment: CDR1 SEHNR and CDR2 FQNEAQ (reference sequence). V was shortened by 3 bases and J by 9 bases, with 20 bases between the two germline ends. The CDR3 loop reads CASSLGAAGTEKKLFF. For the CDR3, the DNA is TGTGCCAGCAGCTTGGGGGCGGCAGGGACCGAGAAAAAACTGTTTTTT.

This clonotype was observed at least ten times. The rearrangement uses TRBV5-1 and TRBJ1-1; no reliable D call. V was trimmed by 0 bases and J by 0 bases, leaving 6 bases between them. There are 14 residues in the CDR3. CDR1 SGHRS and CDR2 YFSETQ come from the germline V gene. Here the CDR3 DNA reads TGCGCCAGCAGCTTGGGAGAGGTGAACACTGAAGCTTTCTTT. Translated, it gives CASSLGEVNTEAFF.

This clonotype was detected a few times. The rearrangement links TRBV3-1 to TRBJ2-6; TRBD1 agrees at 8 bases. The V gene's germline CDR1 is LGHDT and CDR2 YNNKEL (reference sequence). This CDR3 region has 18 residues. V trimming: 4 bases; J trimming: 0 bases; junction bases outside the gene matches: 8. The CDR3: CASSRPGTGRSGANVLTF. The DNA of the CDR3 is TGTGCCAGCAGCCGCCCCGGGACAGGTCGCTCTGGGGCCAACGTCCTGACTTTC.

In this sample, this clonotype turned up once. The chain uses TRBV28 and TRBJ2-7; weak D call: TRBD1 (7 bases). The CDR3 contains 15 residues. Germline values: CDR1 MDHEN, CDR2 SYDVKM. Trimming cost V 3 bases and J 1 base, with 13 bases left between them. CDR3 amino acids: CASSFGGTASYEQYF. The CDR3 DNA reads TGTGCCAGCAGTTTCGGCGGGACAGCGTCCTACGAGCAGTACTTC.

This clonotype was detected many times. This chain connects TRBV5-1 to TRBJ2-7; no clear D. The CDR3 is 17 amino acids. With 4 bases removed from V and 3 bases from J, the gap between germline ends came to 23 bases. Germline V lookup: CDR1 SGHRS, CDR2 YFSETQ. The CDR3 sequence: CASSGRGPIESGYEQYF. The CDR3 DNA reads as TGCGCCAGCAGCGGCCGTGGGCCTATAGAATCCGGCTACGAGCAGTACTTC.

The V gene is TRBV29-1, the J gene TRBJ1-1; D remains ambiguous. CDR3 length: 12 residues. Per the germline V gene, CDR1 is SQVTM and CDR2 is ANQGSEA. The V end was cut by 7 bases, the J end by 1 base, with 10 bases between. CDR3 bases: TGCAGCGGGTCTGACGGGAACACTGAAGCTTTCTTT. It is translated as CSGSDGNTEAFF. Full variable domain (outside the CDR3, taken from reference TRBV29-1 and TRBJ1-1): SAVISQKPSRDICQRGTSLTIQCQVDSQVTMMFWYRQQPGQSLTLIATANQGSEATYESGFVIDKFPISRPNLTFSTLTVSNMSPEDSSIYLCSGSDGNTEAFFGQGTRLTVV.

With regard to this clonotype: With a much larger clone just one base away, this may be a read error. The gene calls are TRBV13 and TRBJ2-5; tentative D call: TRBD2 (6 bases). Germline CDR1 is PRHDT and CDR2 is FYEKMQ (reference sequence). This CDR3 contains 16 residues. V lost 4 bases and J lost 5, with 20 bases in between. CDR3 DNA: TGTGCCAGCAGCTCGGGGACTGAATGGAGGTCCGAGACCCAGTACTTC. This gives the protein CASSSGTEWRSETQYF.

This clonotype was observed a handful of times. V and J are TRBV4-3 and TRBJ2-7, with a weak D call TRBD2 (6 bases). CDR1 and CDR2 (germline): LGHNA, YSLEER. The CDR3 sequence is 15 residues long. V was cut by 1 base and J by 4 bases, with 14 bases left in between. CDR3 sequence (DNA): TGCGCCAGCAGCCAAGGATTAGCGGCCCCTTACGAGCAGTACTTC. Protein product: CASSQGLAAPYEQYF.

Many counts were recorded for this clonotype. The rearrangement links TRBV12-3 or TRBV12-4 to TRBJ2-1; 8 nucleotides match TRBD1. The CDR3 totals 13 residues. The ends lost 8 bases at V and 10 bases at J; junction bases unmatched: 10. CDR3 coding DNA: TGTGCCAGCCTTATGCAGGGGGCAAGGGAGCAGTTCTTC. Its translation is CASLMQGAREQFF.

The V gene is TRBV19, the J gene TRBJ2-7; 10 bases are a match to TRBD1. CDR1 and CDR2 (germline): LNHDA, SQIVND (reference sequence). V shed 4 bases and J 6 bases; nucleotides not matched to a gene: 6. The CDR3 covers 14 residues. CDR3 nucleotide sequence: TGTGCCAGTAGTAACTCGGGACAGGGGAGCGAGCAGTACTTC. It translates to CASSNSGQGSEQYF.

This clonotype came up a few times. Just one base apart from a much larger clone, this may be a read error. The chain uses TRBV28 and TRBJ2-1; possible D gene TRBD1, 6 bases. The length of the CDR3 is 15 residues. The V gene's germline CDR1 is MDHEN and CDR2 SYDVKM. The CDR3 coding sequence is TGTGCCGGCAGTTTGCCAGGGGAAGGCCACAATGAGCAGTTCTTC. As protein: CAGSLPGEGHNEQFF.

This clonotype was observed a handful of times. The V gene is TRBV14, the J gene TRBJ2-3; TRBD1 agrees at 9 bases. V lost 3 bases and J lost 1; bases outside the gene matches: 5. The germline V gene has CDR1 SGHDN and CDR2 FVKESK. This CDR3 spans 16 amino acids. CDR3 amino acids: CASSHGTGIGTDTQYF. CDR3 sequence (DNA): TGTGCCAGCAGCCACGGGACAGGGATCGGCACAGATACGCAGTATTTT.

The J gene is TRBJ1-1, the V gene TRBV6-2 or TRBV6-3; 7 bases fit TRBD1. V shed 4 bases, J shed 4 bases, and the junction held 6 bases outside the gene matches. The CDR3 is 14 amino acids. Germline lookup yields CDR1 MNHEY and CDR2 SVGEGT. For the CDR3, the DNA is TGTGCCAGCAGTTTGGCTCCAGGGGGCACTGAAGCTTTCTTT. Translation: CASSLAPGGTEAFF.

The chain combines TRBV9 with TRBJ1-3; no definite D call. The length of the CDR3 is 14 residues. CDR1 SGDLS and CDR2 YYNGEE come from the germline V gene. V shed 2 bases and J shed 0 bases, with 6 bases lying between them. Written as DNA, the CDR3 is TGTGCCAGCAGCGTTGAAATCTCTGGAAACACCATATATTTT. This sequence encodes CASSVEISGNTIYF.

This clonotype was seen more than once but under ten times. This chain joins TRBV9 and TRBJ2-7; no firm D call. CDR1 is SGDLS and CDR2 is YYNGEE in the germline V gene. The CDR3 runs to 15 residues. V shed 4 bases and J shed 0 bases, with 14 bases lying between them. CDR3 residues: CASSSQAAGSYEQYF. CDR3 DNA: TGTGCCAGCAGCTCACAAGCCGCAGGCTCCTACGAGCAGTACTTC.

This rearrangement joins TRBV11-1 to TRBJ2-1; possible D gene TRBD2, 5 bases. V was trimmed by 1 base and J by 2 bases, leaving 9 bases between them. Germline CDR1 reads SGHAT; CDR2 reads FQDESV (reference sequence). This CDR3 region has 15 residues. The CDR3 is CASSLGGEPYNEQFF. DNA of the CDR3: TGTGCCAGCAGCTTAGGGGGAGAACCCTACAATGAGCAGTTCTTC.

Ten or more counts support this clonotype. The chain employs TRBV2 and TRBJ2-4; TRBD1 matches 8 bases. The CDR3 covers 14 residues. Germline V gene sequence: CDR1 SNHLY, CDR2 FYNNEI. J was trimmed by 2 bases and V by 5 bases; bases with no gene match: 2. CDR3 loop: CASSRDRSKNIQYF. The CDR3 bases are TGTGCCAGCAGTAGGGACAGGTCCAAAAACATTCAGTACTTC.

V usage is TRBV18 and J usage is TRBJ2-2, with D possibly being TRBD1 (5 bases). Germline V gene lookup returns CDR1 KGHSH and CDR2 LQKENI. Between the trimmed V and J ends, which lost 5 bases and 2 bases, there was a span of 12 bases. CDR3 length: 15 residues. The CDR3, as DNA: TGTGCCAGCTCAGGGGCGGCCCGAAACACCGGGGAGCTGTTTTTT. Its protein is CASSGAARNTGELFF.

This chain uses TRBV6-1 with TRBJ1-2, with TRBD1 matching over 8 bases. With 7 bases clipped from V and 8 bases from J, the junction kept 15 bases outside the gene matches. The CDR3 is 15 amino acids. Germline V gives CDR1 MNHNS, CDR2 SASEGT. The CDR3 spells CASNQGSYRGSGYTF. CDR3 DNA sequence: TGTGCCAGCAATCAGGGCTCCTACAGGGGGAGCGGCTACACCTTC.

At least ten counts were recorded for this clonotype. The genes are TRBV12-3 or TRBV12-4 and TRBJ2-7; 8 bases line up with TRBD2. Trimming at V came to 3 bases and at J to 5 bases, leaving 9 bases not matched to a gene. The CDR3 length is 15 residues. Here the CDR3 reads CASSFSGGLLDEQYF. The CDR3 nucleotides are TGTGCCAGCAGTTTTTCGGGAGGGCTCCTGGACGAGCAGTACTTC.

The chain is built from TRBV18 and TRBJ2-5; D unclear. The V end lost 0 bases, the J end lost 5 bases, and 10 bases lay between the germline ends. CDR1 KGHSH and CDR2 LQKENI come from the germline V gene. The CDR3 has 14 residues. The DNA for the CDR3 is TGTGCCAGCTCACCACCCACTAAGGCGGAGACCCAGTACTTC. It encodes CASSPPTKAETQYF.

This clonotype appeared many times. The V and J genes are TRBV6-1 and TRBJ2-2; TRBD1 matches 8 bases. Germline V CDR1 and CDR2: MNHNS, SASEGT. The CDR3 spans 15 residues. V dropped 6 bases and J dropped 4; count of bases not matched to a gene: 7. CDR3 amino acids: CASRRTGSGTGELFF. CDR3 DNA sequence: TGTGCCAGCAGAAGGACAGGGAGCGGCACCGGGGAGCTGTTTTTT.

The sample holds a few counts of this clonotype. This sequence joins TRBV12-3 or TRBV12-4 and TRBJ2-2, with TRBD1 identical over 9 bases. Germline trimming cut 5 bases from V and 4 bases from J; bases unmatched to any gene: 8. CDR3 length equals 16 residues. The CDR3 nucleotides are TGTGCCAGCAGTCTGGGACAGGGAGTGGCCACCGGGGAGCTGTTTTTT. Its translation: CASSLGQGVATGELFF.

V gene TRBV30 combines with J gene TRBJ2-3; 8 bases fit TRBD1. There are 14 residues in the CDR3. Germline V gene sequence: CDR1 GTSNPN, CDR2 SVGIG (reference sequence). V was clipped by 4 bases and J by 3 bases; unmatched bases: 6. The CDR3 loop is CAWINQGATDTQYF. Written as DNA, the CDR3 is TGTGCCTGGATAAACCAGGGGGCAACAGATACGCAGTATTTT.

The table lists this clonotype with a few counts. The chain has TRBV9 and TRBJ2-1; D ambiguous. V dropped 0 bases and J dropped 6 bases, with 7 bases sitting between them. Germline V gene sequence: CDR1 SGDLS, CDR2 YYNGEE. The CDR3 is 13 amino acids. For the CDR3, the DNA is TGTGCCAGCAGCGTAGTTACCTCCAATGAGCAGTTCTTC. It codes for CASSVVTSNEQFF. The variable domain in full, with the rest retrieved from reference TRBV9 and TRBJ2-1, is DSGVTQTPKHLITATGQRVTLRCSPRSGDLSVYWYQQSLDQGLQFLIQYYNGEERAKGNILERFSAQQFPDLHSELNLSSLELGDSALYFCASSVVTSNEQFFGPGTRLTVL.

This chain uses TRBV7-9 with TRBJ2-5; D is ambiguous. The V gene's germline CDR1 is SEHNR and CDR2 FQNEAQ (reference sequence). With 4 bases removed from V and 2 bases from J, the gap between germline ends came to 8 bases. The CDR3 spans 13 residues. The CDR3 bases are TGTGCCAGCAGCTCACCACTACAAGAGACCCAGTACTTC. This encodes CASSSPLQETQYF. The full variable domain, rest sourced from reference TRBV7-9 and TRBJ2-5, is DTGVSQNPRHKITKRGQNVTFRCDPISEHNRLYWYRQTLGQGPEFLTYFQNEAQLEKSRLLSDRFSAERPKGSFSTLEIQRTEQGDSAMYLCASSSPLQETQYFGPGTRLLVL.

There are a few counts of this clonotype. The chain employs TRBV29-1 and TRBJ2-7; TRBD1 is a possible D gene (6 bases). CDR3 length: 11 amino acids. With 5 bases removed from V and 3 bases from J, the gap between germline ends came to 8 bases. The germline gives CDR1 SQVTM, CDR2 ANQGSEA. The CDR3 sequence is CSVKQGYEQYF. DNA of the CDR3: TGCAGCGTTAAACAGGGCTACGAGCAGTACTTC.

CDR3 protein: CASSQGRVSAFF. In DNA form, the CDR3 reads TGTGCCAGCAGTCAGGGTCGGGTGTCGGCTTTCTTT. The chain carries TRBV12-3 or TRBV12-4 and TRBJ1-1; D is perhaps TRBD1 (5 bases). V shed 5 bases and J shed 11 bases, with 15 bases lying between them. The CDR3 length is 12 residues.